The 2 T cell receptor beta chains reported below all come from one sample, sequenced in a study of graft-versus-host responses after intestinal transplantation. Clones were read by immunoSEQ multiplex PCR, and TCRdb kept only the in-frame ones, dropping some. The sample has around 99,000 clones; around 90% are singletons. These TCRs are of unknown antigen specificity. Sequencing was performed on unstimulated CD4+ T cells sorted from spleen or lymph node cells, taken before transplant. The receptors here all came from a human donor who was the organ donor for an intestinal transplant.

The CDR3 nucleotides read TGTGCCAGCAGCTACACCGGGGGGGAGCAGTTCTTC. The encoded protein is CASSYTGGEQFF. The chain recombines TRBV7-3 with TRBJ2-1; 7 bases match TRBD2. CDR3 length equals 12 residues. V lost 4 bases and J lost 10; bases outside the gene matches: 4. Germline CDR1 SGHTA, CDR2 FQGTGA.

The chain is built from TRBV11-2 and TRBJ2-1, with D hard to call. The CDR3 covers 16 residues. The ends were cut back, 0 bases at V and 6 bases at J, with 15 bases in the middle. The germline V gene encodes CDR1 SGHAT and CDR2 FQNNGV. CDR3 DNA sequence: TGTGCCAGCAGCTTAGAGAGGAGACCCATGGGCAATGAGCAGTTCTTC. Translating it yields CASSLERRPMGNEQFF.